A selection of T cell receptor beta chains follows, all from one sample in a study of T cells in localized non-small cell lung cancer. Method: immunoSEQ multiplex PCR; TCRdb's copy keeps in-frame clones and lacks some. The sample carries about 30,000 clones, around 89% recorded once. The sequencing here drew on peripheral blood, taken before any cancer treatment. The receptors originated from a female donor of 60 years or more with stage III squamous cell lung carcinoma. CDR3s include the opening cysteine and the closing phenylalanine or tryptophan. D genes are given only for firm matches. Expanded clones are given a class, and other clones once, few, many or no size at all.

d_gene: -
v_gene: TRBV18
abundance: -
len: 13
j_gene: TRBJ2-5
CDR3aa: CASSPQGGKTQYF
CDR3nt: TGTGCCAGCTCACCACAGGGTGGAAAGACCCAGTACTTC

d_gene: -
v_gene: TRBV11-2
abundance: -
len: 13
j_gene: TRBJ2-1
CDR3aa: CASSLNGDNEQFF
CDR3nt: TGTGCCAGCAGCTTAAATGGGGACAATGAGCAGTTCTTC

d_gene: -
v_gene: TRBV7-9
abundance: -
len: 12
j_gene: TRBJ1-5
CDR3aa: CASSLISQPQHF
CDR3nt: TGTGCCAGCAGCTTAATAAGTCAGCCCCAGCATTTT

d_gene: -
v_gene: TRBV7-9
abundance: -
len: 18
j_gene: TRBJ2-5
CDR3aa: CASSLEGGFMGPQETQYF
CDR3nt: TGTGCCAGCAGCTTAGAGGGTGGTTTCATGGGTCCCCAAGAGACCCAGTACTTC

d_gene: -
v_gene: TRBV7-2
abundance: -
len: 13
j_gene: TRBJ1-2
CDR3aa: CASSPGRQYGYTF
CDR3nt: TGTGCCAGCAGCCCGGGGCGACAGTATGGCTACACCTTC

d_gene: TRBD2
v_gene: TRBV7-9
abundance: -
len: 17
j_gene: TRBJ2-2
CDR3aa: CASSLERLAGRTGELFF
CDR3nt: TGTGCCAGCAGCTTAGAACGACTAGCGGGGCGCACCGGGGAGCTGTTTTTT

d_gene: -
v_gene: TRBV9
abundance: once
len: 15
j_gene: TRBJ2-5
CDR3aa: CASSVASGDQETQYF
CDR3nt: TGTGCCAGCAGCGTGGCTTCGGGGGACCAAGAGACCCAGTACTTC

d_gene: -
v_gene: TRBV29-1
abundance: -
len: 13
j_gene: TRBJ1-1
CDR3aa: CSVGQRLRGQAFF
CDR3nt: TGCAGCGTTGGACAGCGGCTCCGGGGGCAAGCTTTCTTT

d_gene: -
v_gene: TRBV13
abundance: -
len: 15
j_gene: TRBJ1-2
CDR3aa: CASSLGSSGLYGYTF
CDR3nt: TGTGCCAGCAGCTTAGGTAGTTCGGGGCTCTATGGCTACACCTTC

d_gene: TRBD2
v_gene: TRBV18
abundance: -
len: 15
j_gene: TRBJ2-3
CDR3aa: CASSPGLEFTDTQYF
CDR3nt: TGTGCCAGCTCACCGGGACTAGAATTCACAGATACGCAGTATTTT

d_gene: -
v_gene: TRBV6-1
abundance: few
len: 14
j_gene: TRBJ2-6
CDR3aa: CASSRLSGANVLTF
CDR3nt: TGTGCCAGCAGTCGCCTCTCTGGGGCCAACGTCCTGACTTTC

d_gene: TRBD2
v_gene: TRBV6-5
abundance: -
len: 15
j_gene: TRBJ2-2
CDR3aa: CASSYVAGVLGELFF
CDR3nt: TGTGCCAGCAGTTACGTAGCGGGAGTACTCGGGGAGCTGTTTTTT

d_gene: -
v_gene: TRBV21-1
abundance: -
len: 16
j_gene: TRBJ2-1
CDR3aa: CASSITTGTSYNEQFF
CDR3nt: TGTGCCAGCAGCATAACAACTGGAACCTCCTACAATGAGCAGTTCTTC

d_gene: -
v_gene: TRBV9
abundance: -
len: 14
j_gene: TRBJ2-6
CDR3aa: CASSSGSFFGVLTF
CDR3nt: TGTGCCAGCAGCTCCGGTAGTTTCTTTGGCGTCCTGACTTTC

d_gene: TRBD1
v_gene: TRBV9
abundance: -
len: 15
j_gene: TRBJ2-2
CDR3aa: CASSVGDRAAGELFF
CDR3nt: TGTGCCAGCAGCGTTGGGGACAGGGCCGCCGGGGAGCTGTTTTTT

d_gene: TRBD1
v_gene: TRBV7-9
abundance: -
len: 16
j_gene: TRBJ1-2
CDR3aa: CASSLAPGQGFYGYTF
CDR3nt: TGTGCCAGCAGCTTAGCTCCTGGACAGGGGTTCTATGGCTACACCTTC

d_gene: -
v_gene: TRBV7-8
abundance: once
len: 12
j_gene: TRBJ2-1
CDR3aa: CASSLGTNEQFF
CDR3nt: TGTGCCAGCAGCTTAGGCACAAATGAGCAGTTCTTC

d_gene: -
v_gene: TRBV2
abundance: -
len: 13
j_gene: TRBJ1-3
CDR3aa: CASMRGSGNTIYF
CDR3nt: TGTGCCAGTATGAGGGGATCCGGAAACACCATATATTTT